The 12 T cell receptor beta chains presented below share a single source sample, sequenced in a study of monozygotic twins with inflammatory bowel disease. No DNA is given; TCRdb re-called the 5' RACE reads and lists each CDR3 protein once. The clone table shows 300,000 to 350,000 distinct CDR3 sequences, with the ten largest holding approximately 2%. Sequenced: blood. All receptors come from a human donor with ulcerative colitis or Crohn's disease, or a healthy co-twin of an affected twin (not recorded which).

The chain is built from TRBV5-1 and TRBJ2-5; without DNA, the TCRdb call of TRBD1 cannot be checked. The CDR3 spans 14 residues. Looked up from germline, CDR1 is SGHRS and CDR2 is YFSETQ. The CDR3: CASSLGDREETQYF.

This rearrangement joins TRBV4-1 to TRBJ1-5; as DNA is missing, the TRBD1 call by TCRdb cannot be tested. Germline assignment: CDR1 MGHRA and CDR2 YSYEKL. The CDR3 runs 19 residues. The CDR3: CASSQEWLPGQGTNQPQHF.

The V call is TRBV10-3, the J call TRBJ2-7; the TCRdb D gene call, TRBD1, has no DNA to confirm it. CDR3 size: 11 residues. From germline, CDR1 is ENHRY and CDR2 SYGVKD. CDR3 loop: CAISDAGRQYF.

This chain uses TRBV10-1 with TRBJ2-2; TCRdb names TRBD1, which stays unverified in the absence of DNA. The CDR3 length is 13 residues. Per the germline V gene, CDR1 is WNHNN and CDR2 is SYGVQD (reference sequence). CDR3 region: CASSGGDTGELFF.

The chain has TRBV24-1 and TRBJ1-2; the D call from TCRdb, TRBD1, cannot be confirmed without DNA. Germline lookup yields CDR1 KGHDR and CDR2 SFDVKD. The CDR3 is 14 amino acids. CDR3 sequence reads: CATSDPGTGAGYTF.

The CDR3 loop is CAADPASGVINEQFF. The chain carries TRBV28 and TRBJ2-1; with no DNA, the TCRdb D assignment of TRBD2 cannot be verified. The germline V gene encodes CDR1 MDHEN and CDR2 SYDVKM. CDR3 length: 15 amino acids.

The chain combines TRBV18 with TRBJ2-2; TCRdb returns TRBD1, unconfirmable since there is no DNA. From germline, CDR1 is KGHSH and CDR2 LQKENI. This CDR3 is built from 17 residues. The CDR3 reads CASSPGVEGSNTGELFF.

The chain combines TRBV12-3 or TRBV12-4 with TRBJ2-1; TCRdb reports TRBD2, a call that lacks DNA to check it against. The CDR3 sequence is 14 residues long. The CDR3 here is CASSTRTSDNEQFF.

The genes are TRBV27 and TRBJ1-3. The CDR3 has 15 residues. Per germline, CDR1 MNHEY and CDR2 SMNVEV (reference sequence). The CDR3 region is CASRFSGSSGNTIYF.

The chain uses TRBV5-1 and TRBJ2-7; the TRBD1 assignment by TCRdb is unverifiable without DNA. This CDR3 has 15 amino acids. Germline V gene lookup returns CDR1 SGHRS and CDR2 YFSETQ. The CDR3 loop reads CASSPGAGGPYEQYF.

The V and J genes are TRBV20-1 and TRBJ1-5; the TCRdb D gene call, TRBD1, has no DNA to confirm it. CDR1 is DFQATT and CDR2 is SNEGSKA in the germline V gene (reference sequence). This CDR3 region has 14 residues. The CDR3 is CSARIGGRNQPQHF.

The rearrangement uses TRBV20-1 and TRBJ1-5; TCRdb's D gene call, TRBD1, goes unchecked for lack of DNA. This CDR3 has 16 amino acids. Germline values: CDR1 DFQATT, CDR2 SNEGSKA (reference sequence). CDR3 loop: CSARGTENKRVQPQHF.